The entry below gives a single T cell receptor beta chain sequence along with its context. The record originates from a study of blood T cell repertoires in COVID-19. Study at large: The United States, Italy and Spain were the sources of the acute and convalescent COVID-19 samples. PBMCs, B-cell-depleted T cells, or T cells provided the cDNA or gDNA that made up the material.

Per the authors' pipeline: By means of reference gene primer amplification, nucleated cell counts were estimated. Method: immunoSEQ multiplex PCR; TCRdb's copy keeps in-frame clones and lacks some. The D gene and trimming were derived from the DNA, and the V and J assignments and clone size from that table. The data show approximately 240,000 clones, 65% to 90% seen once. CDR3 length: 17 amino acids. Germline assignment: CDR1 WNHNN and CDR2 SYGVQD (reference sequence). Trimming took 0 bases from V and 0 from J, leaving 12 bases between them. The chain recombines TRBV10-1 with TRBJ2-1; D perhaps matches TRBD2 (6 bases). The material sequenced was peripheral blood. This sequence originates from a woman older than 75 with active or convalescent COVID-19. The CDR3 protein is CASSESWSTSSYNEQFF. Written as DNA, the CDR3 is TGCGCCAGCAGTGAGTCTTGGTCGACTAGCTCCTACAATGAGCAGTTCTTC.